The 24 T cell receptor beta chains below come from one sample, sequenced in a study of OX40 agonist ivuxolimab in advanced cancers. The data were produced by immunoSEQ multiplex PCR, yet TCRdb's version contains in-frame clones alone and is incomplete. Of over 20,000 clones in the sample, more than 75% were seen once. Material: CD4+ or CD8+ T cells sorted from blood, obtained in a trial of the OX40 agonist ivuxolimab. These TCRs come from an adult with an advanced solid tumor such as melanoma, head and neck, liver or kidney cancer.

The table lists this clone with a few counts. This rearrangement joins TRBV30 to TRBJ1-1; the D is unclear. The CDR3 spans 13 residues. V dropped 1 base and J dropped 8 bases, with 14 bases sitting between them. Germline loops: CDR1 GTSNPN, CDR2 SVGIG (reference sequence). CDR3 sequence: CAWSETRVTEAFF. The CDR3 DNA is TGTGCCTGGAGTGAAACGAGAGTTACCGAAGCTTTCTTT.

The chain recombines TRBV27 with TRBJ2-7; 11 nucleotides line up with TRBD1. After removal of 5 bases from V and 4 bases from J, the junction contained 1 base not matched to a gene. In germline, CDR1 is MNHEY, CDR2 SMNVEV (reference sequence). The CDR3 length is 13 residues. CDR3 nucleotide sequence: TGTGCCAGCAGTGGACAGGGGGCTTACGAGCAGTACTTC. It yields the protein CASSGQGAYEQYF.

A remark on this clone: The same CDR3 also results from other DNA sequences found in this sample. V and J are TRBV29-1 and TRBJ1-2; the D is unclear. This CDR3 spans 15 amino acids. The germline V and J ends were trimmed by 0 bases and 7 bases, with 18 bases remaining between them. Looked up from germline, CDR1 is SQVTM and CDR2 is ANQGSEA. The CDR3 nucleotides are TGCAGCGTTGAAGAGGAAACCATCCAGTACGGTGGCTACACCTTC. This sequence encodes CSVEEETIQYGGYTF.

Here the CDR3 reads CASREGTGPNQPQHF. In DNA form, the CDR3 reads TGTGCCAGCCGCGAGGGGACAGGGCCCAATCAGCCCCAGCATTTT. The rearrangement uses TRBV19 and TRBJ1-5; 9 bases align to TRBD1. The length of the CDR3 is 15 residues. Germline-derived CDR1 and CDR2 are LNHDA and SQIVND (reference sequence). Germline trimming cut 9 bases from V and 3 bases from J; bases unmatched to any gene: 9.

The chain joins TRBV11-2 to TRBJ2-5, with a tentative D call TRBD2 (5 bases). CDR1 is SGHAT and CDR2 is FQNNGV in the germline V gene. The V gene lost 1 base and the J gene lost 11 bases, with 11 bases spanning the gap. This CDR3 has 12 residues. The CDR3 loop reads CASSLGVWEQYF. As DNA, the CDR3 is TGTGCCAGCAGCTTAGGAGTTTGGGAGCAGTACTTC.

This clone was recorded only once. This CDR3 is CASSLWRVGEQFF. As DNA, the CDR3 is TGTGCCAGCAGCCTATGGAGAGTCGGTGAGCAGTTCTTC. V usage is TRBV7-8 and J usage is TRBJ2-1; the D is unclear. Trimming took 5 bases from V and 9 from J, leaving 14 bases between them. The CDR3 sequence is 13 residues long. Germline V CDR1 and CDR2: SGHVS, FQNEAQ.

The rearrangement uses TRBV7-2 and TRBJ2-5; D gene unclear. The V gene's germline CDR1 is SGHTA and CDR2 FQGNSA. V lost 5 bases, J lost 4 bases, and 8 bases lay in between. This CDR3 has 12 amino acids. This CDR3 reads CASSPPSETQYF. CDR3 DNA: TGTGCCAGCAGCCCCCCTTCAGAGACCCAGTACTTC. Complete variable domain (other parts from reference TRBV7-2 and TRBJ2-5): GAGVSQSPSNKVTEKGKDVELRCDPISGHTALYWYRQSLGQGLEFLIYFQGNSAPDKSGLPSDRFSAERTGGSVSTLTIQRTQQEDSAVYLCASSPPSETQYFGPGTRLLVL.

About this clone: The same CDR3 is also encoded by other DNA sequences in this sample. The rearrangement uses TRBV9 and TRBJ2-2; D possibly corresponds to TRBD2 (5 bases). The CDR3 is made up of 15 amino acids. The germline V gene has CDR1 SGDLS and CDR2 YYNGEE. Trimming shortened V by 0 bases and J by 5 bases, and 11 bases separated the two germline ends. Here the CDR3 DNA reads TGTGCCAGCAGCGTAGGTGGAGGCGGGACCGGGGAGCTGTTTTTT. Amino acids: CASSVGGGGTGELFF.

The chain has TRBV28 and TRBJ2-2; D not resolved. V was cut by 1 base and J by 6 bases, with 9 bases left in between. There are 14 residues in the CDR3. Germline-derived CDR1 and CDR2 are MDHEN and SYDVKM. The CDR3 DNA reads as TGTGCCAGCAGTTTATTGGGCTTCGCCGGGGAGCTGTTTTTT. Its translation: CASSLLGFAGELFF.

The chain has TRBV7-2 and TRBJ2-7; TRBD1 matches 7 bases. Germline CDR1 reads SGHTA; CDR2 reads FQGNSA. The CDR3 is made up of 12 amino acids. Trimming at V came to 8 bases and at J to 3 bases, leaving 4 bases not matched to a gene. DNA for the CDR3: TGTGCCAGCCAGACAGGGAACTACGAGCAGTACTTC. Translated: CASQTGNYEQYF.

The CDR3 DNA follows: TGTGCCAGTAGTACTAGACTAGCGGGAGAGATCGGTAATGAGCAGTTCTTC. Residues: CASSTRLAGEIGNEQFF. This rearrangement joins TRBV19 to TRBJ2-1; TRBD2 matches at 12 bases. The CDR3 has 17 amino acids. Germline CDR1 LNHDA, CDR2 SQIVND (reference sequence). Trimming at V came to 4 bases and at J to 7 bases, leaving 11 bases not matched to a gene.

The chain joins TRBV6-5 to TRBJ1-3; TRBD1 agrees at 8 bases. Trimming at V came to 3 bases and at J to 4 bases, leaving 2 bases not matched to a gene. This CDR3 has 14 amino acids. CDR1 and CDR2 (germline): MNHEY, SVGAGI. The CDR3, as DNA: TGTGCCAGCAGTTATGACAGGGGCGGAAACACCATATATTTT. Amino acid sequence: CASSYDRGGNTIYF.

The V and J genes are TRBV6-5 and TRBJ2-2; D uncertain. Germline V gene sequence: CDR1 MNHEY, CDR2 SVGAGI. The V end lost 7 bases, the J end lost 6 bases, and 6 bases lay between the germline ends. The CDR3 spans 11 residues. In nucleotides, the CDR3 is TGTGCCAGCACCCTCGCCGGGGAGCTGTTTTTT. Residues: CASTLAGELFF.

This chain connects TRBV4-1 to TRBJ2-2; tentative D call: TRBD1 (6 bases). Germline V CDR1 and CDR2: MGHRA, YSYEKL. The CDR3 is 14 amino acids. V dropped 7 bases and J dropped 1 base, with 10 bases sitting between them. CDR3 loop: CASNPQGNTGELFF. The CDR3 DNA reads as TGCGCCAGCAATCCACAGGGGAACACCGGGGAGCTGTTTTTT.

The CDR3 is CASSFGGSYNEQFF. The DNA for the CDR3 is TGTGCCAGCAGCTTCGGGGGGTCCTACAATGAGCAGTTCTTC. The genes are TRBV7-8 and TRBJ2-1; 7 nucleotides align to TRBD2. The length of the CDR3 is 14 residues. Germline CDR1 and CDR2: SGHVS and FQNEAQ. J was trimmed by 1 base and V by 3 bases; bases with no gene match: 0.

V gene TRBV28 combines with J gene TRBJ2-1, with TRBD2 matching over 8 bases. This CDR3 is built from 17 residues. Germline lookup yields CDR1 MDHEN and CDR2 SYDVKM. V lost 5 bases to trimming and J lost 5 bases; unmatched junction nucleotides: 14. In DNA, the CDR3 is TGTGCCAGCAGTCCCCTTGTGGAAGCGGGGGCCCACAATGAGCAGTTCTTC. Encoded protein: CASSPLVEAGAHNEQFF. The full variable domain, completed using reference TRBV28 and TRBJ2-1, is DVKVTQSSRYLVKRTGEKVFLECVQDMDHENMFWYRQDPGLGLRLIYFSYDVKMKEKGDIPEGYSVSREKKERFSLILESASTNQTSMYLCASSPLVEAGAHNEQFFGPGTRLTVL.

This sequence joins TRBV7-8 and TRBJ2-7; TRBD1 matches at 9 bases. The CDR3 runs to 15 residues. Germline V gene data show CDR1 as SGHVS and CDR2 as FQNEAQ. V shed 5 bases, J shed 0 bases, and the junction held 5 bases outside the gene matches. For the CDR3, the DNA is TGTGCCAGCAGCGGCCGGGACAGGGACTCCTACGAGCAGTACTTC. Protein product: CASSGRDRDSYEQYF. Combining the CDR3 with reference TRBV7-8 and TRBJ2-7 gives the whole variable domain GAGVSQSPRYKVAKRGQDVALRCDPISGHVSLFWYQQALGQGPEFLTYFQNEAQLDKSGLPSDRFFAERPEGSVSTLKIQRTQQEDSAVYLCASSGRDRDSYEQYFGPGTRLTVT.

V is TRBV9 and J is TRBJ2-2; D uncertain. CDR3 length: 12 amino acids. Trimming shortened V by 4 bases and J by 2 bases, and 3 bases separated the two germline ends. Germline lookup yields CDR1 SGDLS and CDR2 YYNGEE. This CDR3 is CASSLNTGELFF. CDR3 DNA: TGTGCCAGCAGCCTTAACACCGGGGAGCTGTTTTTT.

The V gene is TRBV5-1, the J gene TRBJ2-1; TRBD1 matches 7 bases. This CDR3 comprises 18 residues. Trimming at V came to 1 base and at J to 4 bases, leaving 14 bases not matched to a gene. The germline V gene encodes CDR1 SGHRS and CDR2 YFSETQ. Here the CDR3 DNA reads TGCGCCAGCAGCTTGATCGGGGACAGCACTCCTTTTTACAATGAGCAGTTCTTC. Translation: CASSLIGDSTPFYNEQFF. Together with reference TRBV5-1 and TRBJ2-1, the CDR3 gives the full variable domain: KAGVTQTPRYLIKTRGQQVTLSCSPISGHRSVSWYQQTPGQGLQFLFEYFSETQRNKGNFPGRFSGRQFSNSRSEMNVSTLELGDSALYLCASSLIGDSTPFYNEQFFGPGTRLTVL.

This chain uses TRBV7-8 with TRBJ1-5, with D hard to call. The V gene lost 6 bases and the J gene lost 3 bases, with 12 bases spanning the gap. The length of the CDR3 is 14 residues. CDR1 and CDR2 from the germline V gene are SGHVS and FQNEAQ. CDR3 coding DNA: TGTGCCAGCAGTAGGGTCGGATACAATCAGCCCCAGCATTTT. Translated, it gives CASSRVGYNQPQHF.

The DNA of the CDR3 is TGTGCCAGCAGTGAAGGGTTAGATGGAAACACCATATATTTT. Translation gives CASSEGLDGNTIYF. The J gene is TRBJ1-3, the V gene TRBV25-1; no reliable D call. Germline CDR1 and CDR2: MGHDK and SYGVNS. V lost 2 bases and J 3 bases, leaving 8 bases between the germline ends. The CDR3 loop spans 14 amino acids. Using reference TRBV25-1 and TRBJ1-3 for the parts outside the CDR3, the full variable domain is EADIYQTPRYLVIGTGKKITLECSQTMGHDKMYWYQQDPGMELHLIHYSYGVNSTEKGDLSSESTVSRIRTEHFPLTLESARPSHTSQYLCASSEGLDGNTIYFGEGSWLTVV.

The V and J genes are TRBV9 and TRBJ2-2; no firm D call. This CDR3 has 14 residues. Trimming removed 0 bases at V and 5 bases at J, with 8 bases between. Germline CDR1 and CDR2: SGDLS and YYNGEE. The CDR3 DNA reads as TGTGCCAGCAGCGTAGAGGTAGTGACCGGGGAGCTGTTTTTT. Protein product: CASSVEVVTGELFF.

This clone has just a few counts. The CDR3 bases are TGTGCCAGCAGCTCCGGACTAGCGGGAGAGGGGACCCAGTACTTC. It specifies CASSSGLAGEGTQYF. V gene TRBV7-9 combines with J gene TRBJ2-5; 13 bases are a match to TRBD2. This CDR3 comprises 15 residues. V lost 4 bases to trimming and J lost 7 bases; unmatched junction nucleotides: 6. The germline gives CDR1 SEHNR, CDR2 FQNEAQ (reference sequence).

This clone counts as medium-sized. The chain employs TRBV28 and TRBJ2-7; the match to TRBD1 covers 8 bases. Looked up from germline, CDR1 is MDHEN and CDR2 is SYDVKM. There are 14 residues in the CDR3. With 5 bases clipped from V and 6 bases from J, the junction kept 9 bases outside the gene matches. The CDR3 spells CASSALDRESEQYF. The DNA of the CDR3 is TGTGCCAGCAGTGCTCTGGACAGGGAGTCCGAGCAGTACTTC.